This T cell receptor beta chain was captured by sequencing in a study of liver allograft versus peripheral blood T cells. Across the whole study: Recipients' peripheral blood T cell receptor repertoires were compared with those in transplanted livers. Findings of the study overall: Intragraft T cell receptor repertoires of liver allografts were reported to differ from peripheral blood repertoires.

The sample holds a few counts of this clonotype. Its antigen remains unknown. CDR1 and CDR2 (germline): MNHNS, SASEGT. The CDR3 length is 12 residues. From the reads, TCRdb called clonotypes with MiXCR, one entry per CDR3 protein. The sample yields approximately 8,100 distinct CDR3 sequences, 18% seen once. This clonotype was obtained from a human patient who had a liver transplant. The T cells may partly be graft donor cells. The V call is TRBV6-1, the J call TRBJ1-1, with TRBD1 as a possible D gene (5 bases). The CDR3 DNA sequence: TGTGCTTCGGGGGATCGCGACACTGAAGCTTTCTTT. It encodes CASGDRDTEAFF.